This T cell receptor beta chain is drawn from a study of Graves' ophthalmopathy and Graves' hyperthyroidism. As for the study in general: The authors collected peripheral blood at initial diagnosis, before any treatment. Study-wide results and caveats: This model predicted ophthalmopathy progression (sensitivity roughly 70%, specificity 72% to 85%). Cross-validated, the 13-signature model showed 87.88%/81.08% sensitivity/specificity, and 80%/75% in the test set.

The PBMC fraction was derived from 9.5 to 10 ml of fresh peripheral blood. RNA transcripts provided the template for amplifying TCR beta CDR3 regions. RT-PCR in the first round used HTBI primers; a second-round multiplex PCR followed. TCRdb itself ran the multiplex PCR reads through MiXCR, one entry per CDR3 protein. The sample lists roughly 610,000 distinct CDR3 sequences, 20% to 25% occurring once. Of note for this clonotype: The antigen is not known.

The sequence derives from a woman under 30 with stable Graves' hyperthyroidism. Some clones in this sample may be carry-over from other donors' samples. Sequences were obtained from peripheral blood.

CDR3 coding DNA: TGTGCCATCAGTGAGCGGGGGAGCCTTTCTAACTATGGCTACACCTTC. It encodes CAISERGSLSNYGYTF. The chain uses TRBV10-3 and TRBJ1-2; D may be TRBD1 (5 bases). The CDR3 consists of 16 residues. The V and J ends lost 2 bases and 0 bases respectively, with 13 bases between them. Germline V gives CDR1 ENHRY, CDR2 SYGVKD.